These T cell receptor beta chains were read from a single sample in a study of cytomegalovirus exposure and HLA in healthy donors. Only in-frame clones appear in the TCRdb table, and some are missing; sequencing was by immunoSEQ multiplex PCR. The profile shows under 300,000 clones, 70% to 90% of them singletons. What was sequenced was PBMCs. These receptors all come from a woman aged 55-75 years in good health and CMV-seropositive. Each CDR3 is given with its conserved first and last residue. D genes are given only for firm matches. Only some rows state a clone size, as once, few, many or a class for expanded clones.

V: TRBV5-1
J: TRBJ2-1
D: .
size: .
CDR3: CASSLEATGVSYNEQFF
DNA: TGCGCCAGCAGCTTGGAGGCCACAGGAGTTTCCTACAATGAGCAGTTCTTC

V: TRBV28
J: TRBJ2-7
D: .
size: once
CDR3: CASSLRHLYEQYF
DNA: TGTGCCAGCAGTTTAAGACACCTCTACGAGCAGTACTTC

V: TRBV27
J: TRBJ2-7
D: .
size: .
CDR3: CASSLLPRIYEQYF
DNA: TGTGCCAGCAGTCTACTCCCTAGGATCTACGAGCAGTACTTC

V: TRBV5-4
J: TRBJ2-7
D: .
size: .
CDR3: CASRNGTPNEQYF
DNA: TGTGCCAGCAGAAACGGGACACCCAACGAGCAGTACTTC

V: TRBV5-1
J: TRBJ2-5
D: .
size: .
CDR3: CASSRSVQETQYF
DNA: TGCGCCAGCAGTCGCAGTGTACAAGAGACCCAGTACTTC

V: TRBV4-3
J: TRBJ2-5
D: .
size: few
CDR3: CASSQLKGETQYF
DNA: TGCGCCAGCAGCCAATTAAAGGGGGAGACCCAGTACTTC

V: TRBV5-1
J: TRBJ2-1
D: .
size: .
CDR3: CASSSIADSYNEQFF
DNA: TGCGCCAGCAGCTCCATAGCGGACTCCTACAATGAGCAGTTCTTC

V: TRBV9
J: TRBJ2-7
D: TRBD1
size: .
CDR3: CASSVTGTAPYGQYF
DNA: TGTGCCAGCAGCGTTACCGGGACAGCACCCTACGGGCAGTACTTC

V: TRBV7-2
J: TRBJ2-5
D: TRBD2
size: .
CDR3: CASSFLAGGGQETQYF
DNA: TGTGCCAGCAGCTTTTTGGCGGGAGGGGGGCAAGAGACCCAGTACTTC

V: TRBV5-4
J: TRBJ2-7
D: .
size: .
CDR3: CASSLSGYEQYF
DNA: TGTGCCAGCAGCTTATCGGGTTACGAGCAGTACTTC

V: TRBV28
J: TRBJ2-7
D: TRBD2
size: .
CDR3: CASSAGLAEQYF
DNA: TGTGCCAGCAGCGCGGGACTAGCCGAGCAGTACTTC

V: TRBV25-1
J: TRBJ2-5
D: TRBD2
size: .
CDR3: CASSGGASGRSQETQYF
DNA: TGTGCCAGCAGCGGTGGAGCTAGCGGGAGGTCCCAAGAGACCCAGTACTTC

V: TRBV19
J: TRBJ2-1
D: .
size: .
CDR3: CASSIGGNEQFF
DNA: TGTGCCAGTAGTATAGGCGGGAATGAGCAGTTCTTC

V: TRBV2
J: TRBJ1-3
D: TRBD1
size: .
CDR3: CASKTGAGNTIYF
DNA: TGTGCCAGCAAAACAGGGGCGGGAAACACCATATATTTT

V: TRBV7-3
J: TRBJ2-3
D: TRBD1
size: .
CDR3: CASSLSPQGADTQYF
DNA: TGTGCCAGCAGCTTAAGTCCCCAGGGGGCCGATACGCAGTATTTT